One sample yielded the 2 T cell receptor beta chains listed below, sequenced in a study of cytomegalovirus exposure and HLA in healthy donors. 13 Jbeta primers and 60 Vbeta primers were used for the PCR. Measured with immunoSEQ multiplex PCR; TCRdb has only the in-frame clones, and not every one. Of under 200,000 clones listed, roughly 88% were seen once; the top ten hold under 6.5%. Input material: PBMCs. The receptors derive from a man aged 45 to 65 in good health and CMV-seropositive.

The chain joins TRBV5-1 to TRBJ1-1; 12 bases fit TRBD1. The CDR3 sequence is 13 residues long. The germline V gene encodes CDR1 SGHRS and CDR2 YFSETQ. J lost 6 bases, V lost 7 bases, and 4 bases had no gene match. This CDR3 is CASSGQGAPEAFF. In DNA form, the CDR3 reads TGCGCCAGCTCGGGACAGGGGGCACCTGAAGCTTTCTTT.

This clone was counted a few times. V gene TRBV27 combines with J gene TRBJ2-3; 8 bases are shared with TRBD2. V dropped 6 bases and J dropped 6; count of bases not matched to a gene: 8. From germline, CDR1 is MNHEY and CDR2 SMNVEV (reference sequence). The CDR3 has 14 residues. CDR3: CASSPGLGGDTQYF. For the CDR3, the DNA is TGTGCCAGCAGCCCGGGACTAGGGGGGGATACGCAGTATTTT.